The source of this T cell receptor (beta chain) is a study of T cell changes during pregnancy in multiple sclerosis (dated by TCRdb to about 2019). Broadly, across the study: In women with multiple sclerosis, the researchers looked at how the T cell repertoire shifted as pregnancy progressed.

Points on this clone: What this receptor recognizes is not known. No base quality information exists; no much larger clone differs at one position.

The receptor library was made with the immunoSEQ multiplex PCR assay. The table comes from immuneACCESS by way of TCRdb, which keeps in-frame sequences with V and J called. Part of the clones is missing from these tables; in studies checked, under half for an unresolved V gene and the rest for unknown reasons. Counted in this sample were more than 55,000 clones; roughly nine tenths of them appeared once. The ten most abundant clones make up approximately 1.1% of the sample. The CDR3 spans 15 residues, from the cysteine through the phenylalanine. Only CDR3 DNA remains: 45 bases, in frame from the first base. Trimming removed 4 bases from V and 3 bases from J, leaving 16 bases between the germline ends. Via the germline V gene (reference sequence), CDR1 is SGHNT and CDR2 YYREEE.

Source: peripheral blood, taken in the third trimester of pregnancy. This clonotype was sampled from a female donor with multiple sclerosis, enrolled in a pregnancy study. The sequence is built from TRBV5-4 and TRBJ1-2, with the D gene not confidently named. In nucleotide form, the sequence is TGTGCCAGCAGCCGGGCGCGGGGAAACGACTATGGCTACACCTTC. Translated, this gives CASSRARGNDYGYTF.